These T cell receptor beta chains were read from a single sample in a study of OX40 agonist ivuxolimab in advanced cancers. Sequencing was performed with immunoSEQ multiplex PCR; in TCRdb, only in-frame clones are kept and a portion is missing. The data show approximately 94,000 clones, with approximately 90% seen just once and over 0.8% held by the top ten. The sequencing here drew on CD4+ or CD8+ T cells sorted from blood, taken in a trial of the OX40 agonist ivuxolimab. Receptors originate from an adult with an advanced solid tumor such as melanoma, head and neck, liver or kidney cancer. Each CDR3 is given with its conserved first and last residue. A D gene is named only where the DNA matches it firmly. Clone size is shown for a subset of rows, as once, few, many or a class of expanded clone.

V	J	D	size	CDR3	DNA
TRBV4-3	TRBJ1-4	TRBD1	-	CASSQKDRGGEKLFF	TGCGCCAGCAGCCAAAAGGACAGGGGTGGCGAAAAACTGTTTTTT
TRBV30	TRBJ2-7	-	-	CAWSRSSYEQYF	TGTGCCTGGAGTCGCTCTTCCTACGAGCAGTACTTC
TRBV7-2	TRBJ1-2	-	-	CASNVGTFRRGYTF	TGTGCCAGCAACGTTGGGACATTCAGAAGGGGCTACACCTTC
TRBV2	TRBJ2-7	-	-	CASRPETYEQYF	TGTGCCAGTCGTCCAGAGACCTACGAGCAGTACTTC
TRBV5-6	TRBJ2-7	-	-	CASSLERRISYEQYF	TGTGCCAGCAGCTTGGAACGGCGCATCTCCTACGAGCAGTACTTC
TRBV7-9	TRBJ2-3	-	-	CASHSLRGTDTQYF	TGTGCCAGTCACAGTCTACGGGGCACAGATACGCAGTATTTT
TRBV28	TRBJ2-7	-	-	CASSLVGKGFYYEQYF	TGTGCCAGCAGTTTAGTCGGGAAGGGTTTTTACTACGAGCAGTACTTC
TRBV6-1	TRBJ2-5	-	-	CASSGTVGGETQYF	TGTGCCAGCAGTGGGACAGTTGGGGGGGAGACCCAGTACTTC
TRBV30	TRBJ1-5	-	few	CAWSMRASQPQHF	TGTGCCTGGAGTATGAGGGCTTCTCAGCCCCAGCATTTT
TRBV6-5	TRBJ1-1	TRBD1	-	CASSKDRVGDTEAFF	TGTGCCAGCAGTAAGGACAGGGTTGGTGACACTGAAGCTTTCTTT
TRBV6-4	TRBJ2-1	TRBD2	-	CASSEQAGTYNEQFF	TGTGCCAGCAGTGAACAAGCGGGGACTTACAATGAGCAGTTCTTC
TRBV7-8	TRBJ1-4	TRBD1	-	CASSLQTGENEKLFF	TGTGCCAGCAGCTTACAGACAGGGGAGAATGAAAAACTGTTTTTT
TRBV19	TRBJ1-5	-	-	CASSIGTVNQPQHF	TGTGCCAGTAGTATCGGTACAGTAAATCAGCCCCAGCATTTT
TRBV5-1	TRBJ2-5	-	medium-sized	CASSLGIDQETQYF	TGCGCCAGCAGCTTGGGGATCGACCAAGAGACCCAGTACTTC
TRBV18	TRBJ2-1	TRBD2	-	CASSPRSSGDYKTRYNEQFF	TGTGCCAGCTCACCACGGTCTAGCGGGGACTATAAAACACGCTACAATGAGCAGTTCTTC
TRBV6-6	TRBJ2-2	TRBD1	-	CASGNRGINAGELFF	TGTGCCAGCGGGAACAGGGGGATTAACGCCGGGGAGCTGTTTTTT
TRBV7-6	TRBJ2-7	-	-	CASSPGPGSSYEQYF	TGTGCCAGCAGCCCCGGGCCAGGGTCTTCCTACGAGCAGTACTTC
TRBV12-2	TRBJ2-2	-	-	CASRPSTSGTGELFF	TGTGCAAGTCGCCCCTCGACTAGCGGCACCGGGGAGCTGTTTTTT
TRBV7-2	TRBJ2-7	TRBD2	few	CASSLEGLVQEQYF	TGTGCCAGCAGCTTAGAAGGACTAGTGCAAGAGCAGTACTTC
TRBV7-2	TRBJ2-3	TRBD2	-	CASSLVGTTRTDTQYF	TGTGCCAGCAGCTTAGTTGGGACTACCCGCACAGATACGCAGTATTTT
TRBV11-3	TRBJ2-5	TRBD1	-	CASSPRTGGGETQYF	TGTGCCAGCAGCCCCCGGACAGGGGGAGGAGAGACCCAGTACTTC
TRBV5-6	TRBJ2-1	-	-	CASSRSPGLDNEQFF	TGTGCCAGCAGCCGCTCCCCGGGACTGGACAATGAGCAGTTCTTC
TRBV9	TRBJ2-2	-	-	CASSPRLENTGELFF	TGTGCCAGCAGCCCCCGACTAGAGAACACCGGGGAGCTGTTTTTT
TRBV7-2	TRBJ1-1	-	-	CASSPGGSTEAFF	TGTGCCAGCAGCCCCGGTGGGTCAACTGAAGCTTTCTTT
TRBV14	TRBJ1-2	-	-	CASSQFTNYGYTF	TGTGCCAGCAGCCAATTTACTAACTATGGCTACACCTTC
TRBV7-2	TRBJ1-2	TRBD1	-	CASSLAGGTGRPMASTF	TGTGCCAGCAGCTTAGCGGGGGGGACAGGGCGCCCTATGGCTAGCACCTTC
TRBV10-3	TRBJ1-2	-	-	CAISEGQGYGYTF	TGTGCCATCAGTGAAGGGCAGGGCTATGGCTACACCTTC
TRBV7-2	TRBJ2-7	-	-	CASSLTPTYEQYF	TGTGCCAGCAGCCTCACCCCCACCTACGAGCAGTACTTC
TRBV19	TRBJ2-2	-	-	CASSIGVGELFF	TGTGCCAGTAGTATAGGGGTCGGGGAGCTGTTTTTT
TRBV19	TRBJ2-6	TRBD1	-	CASSIQTGVIDSGANVLTF	TGTGCCAGTAGTATCCAAACAGGGGTAATCGACTCTGGGGCCAACGTCCTGACTTTC
TRBV4-3	TRBJ2-3	TRBD1	-	CASSQRDRVGDTQYF	TGCGCCAGCAGCCAGAGAGACAGGGTTGGGGATACGCAGTATTTT